The rows below give T cell receptor beta chains drawn from one sample of a study of response to subunit inactivated influenza vaccine. TCRdb processed the RT-PCR reads anew with MiXCR; each CDR3 protein has one entry. The table records around 760,000 distinct CDR3 sequences, approximately 15% of them present only once. The sample here was PBMCs from blood, taken 14 days before vaccination. The receptors were gathered from a man aged 50 or older who received an inactivated influenza vaccine. Both conserved end residues are part of each CDR3. Each record gives: J gene, V gene, D gene, clone size, CDR3 DNA, CDR3 protein. D genes are given only for firm matches. Size tells how often a clone was seen (once, few, many) or the class of an expanded clone, and some rows leave it out.

J: TRBJ2-2; V: TRBV9; D: NA; size: NA; DNA: TGTGCCAGCAGCGTAGAGGGCGGGGAGCTGTTTTTT; CDR3: CASSVEGGELFF
J: TRBJ2-3; V: TRBV29-1; D: NA; size: NA; DNA: TGCAGCGTTGTATCCTCAGATACGCAGTATTTT; CDR3: CSVVSSDTQYF
J: TRBJ2-3; V: TRBV20-1; D: NA; size: NA; DNA: TGCAGTGCTAGAGATATGGGCAGGGGAGCAAATACGCAGTATTTT; CDR3: CSARDMGRGANTQYF
J: TRBJ2-1; V: TRBV6-7; D: TRBD1; size: NA; DNA: TGTGCCAGCGTTACAACAACGACAGGGCTTAATGAGCAGTTCTTC; CDR3: CASVTTTTGLNEQFF
J: TRBJ1-6; V: TRBV5-8; D: TRBD1; size: NA; DNA: TGTGCCAGCAGCGCCGGAGGACAGGGGATTTCACCCCTCCACTTT; CDR3: CASSAGGQGISPLHF
J: TRBJ2-3; V: TRBV10-3; D: TRBD1; size: few; DNA: TGTGCCATCAGTGACGACAGGGGTAGCACAGATACGCAGTATTTT; CDR3: CAISDDRGSTDTQYF
J: TRBJ2-1; V: TRBV6-5; D: NA; size: few; DNA: TGTGCCAGCAGTTACATGACGGGAAGCTACAATGAGCAGTTCTTC; CDR3: CASSYMTGSYNEQFF
J: TRBJ2-7; V: TRBV20-1; D: TRBD2; size: NA; DNA: TGCAGTGCTACTAGAGCTGGGACTAGCGGGAGCCGGGAGCAGTACTTC; CDR3: CSATRAGTSGSREQYF
J: TRBJ2-7; V: TRBV5-1; D: NA; size: few; DNA: TGCGCCAGCAGCTTGGGGCAGCGACCTACTGAGCAGTACTTC; CDR3: CASSLGQRPTEQYF
J: TRBJ2-2; V: TRBV6-5; D: NA; size: few; DNA: TGTGCCAGCAGTTACTCGGGCAAGACCGGGGAGCTGTTTTTT; CDR3: CASSYSGKTGELFF
J: TRBJ2-1; V: TRBV5-1; D: NA; size: NA; DNA: TGCGCCAGCAGCCAATATCGGGACTTTTACAATGAGCAGTTCTTC; CDR3: CASSQYRDFYNEQFF
J: TRBJ2-5; V: TRBV11-2; D: NA; size: few; DNA: TGTGCCAGCAGCTTAACGTCCCTCCCGGGCCCAGAGACCCAGTACTTC; CDR3: CASSLTSLPGPETQYF
J: TRBJ2-4; V: TRBV7-2; D: NA; size: NA; DNA: TGTGCCAGCAGCTTAACGGGCCAGGGTCAGGCCAAAAACATTCAGTACTTC; CDR3: CASSLTGQGQAKNIQYF
J: TRBJ2-3; V: TRBV15; D: TRBD2; size: few; DNA: TGTGCCACCAGCGGAGGTAGCGGGAGAGGAGATACGCAGTATTTT; CDR3: CATSGGSGRGDTQYF
J: TRBJ2-1; V: TRBV9; D: NA; size: few; DNA: TGTGCCAGCAGCGTAGAGGACGTAAGCTCCTACAATGAGCAGTTCTTC; CDR3: CASSVEDVSSYNEQFF
J: TRBJ2-3; V: TRBV12-3/TRBV12-4; D: NA; size: many; DNA: TGTGCCAGCAGGACGGGAGTAGGGGATACGCAGTATTTT; CDR3: CASRTGVGDTQYF
J: TRBJ2-1; V: TRBV20-1; D: TRBD2; size: NA; DNA: TGCAGTGCTAGAAGGCGGGGGATCAACAATGAGCAGTTCTTC; CDR3: CSARRRGINNEQFF
J: TRBJ1-5; V: TRBV20-1; D: NA; size: NA; DNA: TGCAGTGCTAGAGAGGTTTTTAGCAATCAGCCCCAGCATTTT; CDR3: CSAREVFSNQPQHF
J: TRBJ2-6; V: TRBV4-3; D: NA; size: few; DNA: TGCGCCAGCAGCCAAGAAGGAGGGACTGGGGCCAACGTCCTGACTTTC; CDR3: CASSQEGGTGANVLTF
J: TRBJ2-3; V: TRBV6-1; D: TRBD2; size: few; DNA: TGTGCCAGCAGCCGATTCGCTAGCGGGGGCACAGATACGCAGTATTTT; CDR3: CASSRFASGGTDTQYF
J: TRBJ2-1; V: TRBV20-1; D: TRBD2; size: few; DNA: TGCAGTGCTAGAGGCTCCGGGGGCCCGGTCTTAAGCGGGAGTTACAATGAGCAGTTCTTC; CDR3: CSARGSGGPVLSGSYNEQFF
J: TRBJ1-3; V: TRBV20-1; D: NA; size: NA; DNA: TGCAGTGCTAGAGATCCGCTCGGAGCAGGAAACACCATATATTTT; CDR3: CSARDPLGAGNTIYF
J: TRBJ2-5; V: TRBV20-1; D: NA; size: few; DNA: TGCAGTGCTAGAGGTAGTGGGACCGAGGGGGAGACCCAGTACTTC; CDR3: CSARGSGTEGETQYF
J: TRBJ1-5; V: TRBV2; D: NA; size: NA; DNA: TGTGCCAGCAGTGAATTGACAGGCCTTCAGCCCCAGCATTTT; CDR3: CASSELTGLQPQHF
J: TRBJ2-1; V: TRBV7-9; D: NA; size: few; DNA: TGTGCCACCCCCCGGGGGCTCCAGTACAATGAGCAGTTCTTC; CDR3: CATPRGLQYNEQFF
J: TRBJ2-1; V: TRBV5-4; D: NA; size: few; DNA: TGTGCCAGCAGCTTGGCCGTTGTTAGGGGCTACTTTGAGTCCTACAATGAGCAGTTCTTC; CDR3: CASSLAVVRGYFESYNEQFF
J: TRBJ2-5; V: TRBV7-9; D: NA; size: many; DNA: TGTGCCAGCAGCTTGGGCGTAGTGGTGGAGACCCAGTACTTC; CDR3: CASSLGVVVETQYF
J: TRBJ2-7; V: TRBV19; D: NA; size: NA; DNA: TGTGCCAGTAGTAACCAGGGAATACATGCTTACTACGAGCAGTACTTC; CDR3: CASSNQGIHAYYEQYF